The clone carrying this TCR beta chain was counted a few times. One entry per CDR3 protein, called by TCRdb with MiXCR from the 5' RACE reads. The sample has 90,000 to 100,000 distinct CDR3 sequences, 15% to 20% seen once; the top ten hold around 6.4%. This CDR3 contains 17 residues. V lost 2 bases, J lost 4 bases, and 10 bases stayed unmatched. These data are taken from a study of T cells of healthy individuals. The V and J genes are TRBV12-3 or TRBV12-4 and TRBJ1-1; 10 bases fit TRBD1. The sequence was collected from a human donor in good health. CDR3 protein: CASSLRGTGEGGTEAFF. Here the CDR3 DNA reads TGTGCCAGCAGTTTACGCGGGACAGGGGAGGGTGGCACTGAAGCTTTCTTT.